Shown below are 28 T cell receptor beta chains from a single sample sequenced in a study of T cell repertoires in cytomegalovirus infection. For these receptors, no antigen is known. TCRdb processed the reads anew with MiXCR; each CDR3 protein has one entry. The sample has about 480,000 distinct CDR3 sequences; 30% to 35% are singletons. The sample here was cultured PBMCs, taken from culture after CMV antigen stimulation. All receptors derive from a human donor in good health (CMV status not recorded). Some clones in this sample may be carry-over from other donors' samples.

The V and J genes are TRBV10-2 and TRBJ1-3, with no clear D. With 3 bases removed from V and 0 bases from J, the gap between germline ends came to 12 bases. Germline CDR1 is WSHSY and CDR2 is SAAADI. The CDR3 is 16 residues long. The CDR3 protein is CASSDGRRYSGNTIYF. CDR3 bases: TGCGCCAGCAGTGATGGACGTCGCTACTCTGGAAACACCATATATTTT.

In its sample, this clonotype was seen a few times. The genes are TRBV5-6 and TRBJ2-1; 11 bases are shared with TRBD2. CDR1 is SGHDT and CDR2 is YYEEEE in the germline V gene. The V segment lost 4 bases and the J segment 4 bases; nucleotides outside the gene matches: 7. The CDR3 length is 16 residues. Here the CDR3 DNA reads TGTGCCAGCAGCCCTCCGGGACTAGCGGAATACAATGAGCAGTTCTTC. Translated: CASSPPGLAEYNEQFF.

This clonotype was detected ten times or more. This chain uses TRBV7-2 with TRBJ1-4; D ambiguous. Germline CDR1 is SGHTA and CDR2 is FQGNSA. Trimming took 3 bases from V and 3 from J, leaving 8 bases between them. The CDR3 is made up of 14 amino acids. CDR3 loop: CASSLGEANEKLFF. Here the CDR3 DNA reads TGTGCCAGCAGCTTGGGAGAAGCTAATGAAAAACTGTTTTTT.

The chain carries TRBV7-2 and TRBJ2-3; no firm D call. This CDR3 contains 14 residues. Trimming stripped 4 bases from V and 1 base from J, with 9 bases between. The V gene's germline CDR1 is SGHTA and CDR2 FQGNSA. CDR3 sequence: CASSSSPGTDTQYF. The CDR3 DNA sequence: TGTGCCAGCAGCTCAAGTCCAGGCACAGATACGCAGTATTTT.

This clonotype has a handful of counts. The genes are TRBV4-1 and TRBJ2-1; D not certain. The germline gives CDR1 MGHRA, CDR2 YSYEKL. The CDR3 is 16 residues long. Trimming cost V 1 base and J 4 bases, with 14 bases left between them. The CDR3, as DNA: TGCGCCAGCAGCCAAGTTCCTAGTCTGGGGTACAATGAGCAGTTCTTC. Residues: CASSQVPSLGYNEQFF.

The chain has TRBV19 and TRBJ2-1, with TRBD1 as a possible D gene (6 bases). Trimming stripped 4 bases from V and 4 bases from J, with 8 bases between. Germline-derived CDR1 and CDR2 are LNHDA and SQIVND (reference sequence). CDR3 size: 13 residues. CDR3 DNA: TGTGCCAGTAGTAACGACAGGTACAATGAGCAGTTCTTC. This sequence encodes CASSNDRYNEQFF.

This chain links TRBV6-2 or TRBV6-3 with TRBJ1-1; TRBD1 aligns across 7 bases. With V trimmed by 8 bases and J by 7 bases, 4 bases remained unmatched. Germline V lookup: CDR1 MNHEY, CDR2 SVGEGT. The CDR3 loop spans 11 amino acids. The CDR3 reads CASGTGVEAFF. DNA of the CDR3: TGTGCCAGCGGAACAGGGGTTGAAGCTTTCTTT.

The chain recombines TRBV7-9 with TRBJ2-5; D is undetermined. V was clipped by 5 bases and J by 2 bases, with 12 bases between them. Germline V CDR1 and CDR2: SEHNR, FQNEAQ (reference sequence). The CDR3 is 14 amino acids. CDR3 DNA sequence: TGTGCCAGCAGCGTCTTGGCCTCACAAGAGACCCAGTACTTC. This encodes CASSVLASQETQYF.

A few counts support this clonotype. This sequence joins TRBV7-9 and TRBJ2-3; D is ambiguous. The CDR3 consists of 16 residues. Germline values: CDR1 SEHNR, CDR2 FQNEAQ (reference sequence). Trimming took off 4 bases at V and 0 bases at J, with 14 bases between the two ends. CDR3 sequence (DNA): TGTGCCAGCAGCTCCCAGTTTGCGGCAAGCACAGATACGCAGTATTTT. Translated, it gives CASSSQFAASTDTQYF.

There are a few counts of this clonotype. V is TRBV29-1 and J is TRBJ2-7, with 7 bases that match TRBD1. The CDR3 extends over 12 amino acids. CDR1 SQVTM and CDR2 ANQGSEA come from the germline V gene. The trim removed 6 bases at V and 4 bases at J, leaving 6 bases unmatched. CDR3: CSVGQTLYEQYF. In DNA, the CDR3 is TGCAGCGTGGGACAGACACTTTACGAGCAGTACTTC.

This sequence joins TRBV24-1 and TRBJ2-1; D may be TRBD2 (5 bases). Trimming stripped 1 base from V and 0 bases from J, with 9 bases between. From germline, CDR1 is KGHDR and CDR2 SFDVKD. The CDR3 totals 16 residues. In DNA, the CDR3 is TGTGCCACCAGTGATTTCACTAGGAGCTCCTACAATGAGCAGTTCTTC. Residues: CATSDFTRSSYNEQFF.

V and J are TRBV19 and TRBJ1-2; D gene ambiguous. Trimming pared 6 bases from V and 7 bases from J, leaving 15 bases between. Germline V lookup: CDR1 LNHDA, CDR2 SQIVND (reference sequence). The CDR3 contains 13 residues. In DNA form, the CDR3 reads TGTGCCAGTAGCAACGGGATCCTGGCTGGCTACACCTTC. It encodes CASSNGILAGYTF.

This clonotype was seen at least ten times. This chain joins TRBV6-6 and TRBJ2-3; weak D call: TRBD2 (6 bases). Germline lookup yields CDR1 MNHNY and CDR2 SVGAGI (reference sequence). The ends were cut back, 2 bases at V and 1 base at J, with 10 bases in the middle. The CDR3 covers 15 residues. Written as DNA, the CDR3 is TGTGCCAGCAGTTACCTGGGGACTCGCACAGATACGCAGTATTTT. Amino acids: CASSYLGTRTDTQYF.

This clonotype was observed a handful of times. This CDR3 reads CASSFRVNEQYF. DNA of the CDR3: TGTGCCAGCAGCTTCAGGGTGAACGAGCAGTACTTC. V and J are TRBV11-1 and TRBJ2-7, with D maybe TRBD1 (5 bases). The V and J ends lost 3 bases and 5 bases respectively, with 8 bases between them. Germline lookup yields CDR1 SGHAT and CDR2 FQDESV (reference sequence). The CDR3 runs 12 residues.

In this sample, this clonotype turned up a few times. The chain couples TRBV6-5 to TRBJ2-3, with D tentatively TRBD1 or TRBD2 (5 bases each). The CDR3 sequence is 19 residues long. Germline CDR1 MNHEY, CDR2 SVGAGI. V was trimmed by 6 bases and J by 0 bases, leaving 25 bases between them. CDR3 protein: CASSLTQTWGTSSTDTQYF. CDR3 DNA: TGTGCCAGCAGCCTTACCCAAACCTGGGGGACCTCTAGCACAGATACGCAGTATTTT.

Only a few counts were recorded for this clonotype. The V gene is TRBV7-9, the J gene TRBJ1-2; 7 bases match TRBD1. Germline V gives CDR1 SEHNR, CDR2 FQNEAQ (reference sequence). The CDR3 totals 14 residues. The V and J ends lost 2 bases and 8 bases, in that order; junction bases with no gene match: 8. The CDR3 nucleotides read TGTGCCAGCAGCTTAACAGACAGGGTTGGCGGCTACACCTTC. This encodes CASSLTDRVGGYTF.

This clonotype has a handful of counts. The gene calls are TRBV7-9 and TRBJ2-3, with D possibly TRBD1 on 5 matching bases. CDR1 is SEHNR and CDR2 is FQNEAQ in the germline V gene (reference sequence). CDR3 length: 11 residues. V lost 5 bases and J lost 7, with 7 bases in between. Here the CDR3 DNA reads TGTGCCAGCAGCGACAGCTATACGCAGTATTTT. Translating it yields CASSDSYTQYF.

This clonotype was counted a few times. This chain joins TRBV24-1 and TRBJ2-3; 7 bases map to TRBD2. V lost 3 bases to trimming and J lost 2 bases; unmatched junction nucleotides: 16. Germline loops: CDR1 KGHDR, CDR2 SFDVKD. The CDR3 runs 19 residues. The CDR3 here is CATSDPSSEAGFNTDTQYF. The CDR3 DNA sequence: TGTGCCACCAGTGATCCGAGCTCTGAAGCGGGATTTAACACAGATACGCAGTATTTT.

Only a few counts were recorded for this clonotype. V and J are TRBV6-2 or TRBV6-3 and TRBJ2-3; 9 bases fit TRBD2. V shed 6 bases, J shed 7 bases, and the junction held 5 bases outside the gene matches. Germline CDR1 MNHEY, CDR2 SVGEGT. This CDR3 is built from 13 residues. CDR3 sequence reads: CASSLAGVHTQYF. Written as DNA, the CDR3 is TGTGCCAGCAGCTTAGCGGGAGTTCATACGCAGTATTTT.

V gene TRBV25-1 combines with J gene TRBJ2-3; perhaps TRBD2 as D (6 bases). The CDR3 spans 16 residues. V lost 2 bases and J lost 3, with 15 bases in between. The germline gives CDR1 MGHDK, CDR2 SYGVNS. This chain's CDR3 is CASSERGTGFTDTQYF. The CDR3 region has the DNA TGTGCCAGCAGTGAACGCGGGACTGGTTTTACAGATACGCAGTATTTT. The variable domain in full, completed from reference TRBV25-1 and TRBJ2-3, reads EADIYQTPRYLVIGTGKKITLECSQTMGHDKMYWYQQDPGMELHLIHYSYGVNSTEKGDLSSESTVSRIRTEHFPLTLESARPSHTSQYLCASSERGTGFTDTQYFGPGTRLTVL.

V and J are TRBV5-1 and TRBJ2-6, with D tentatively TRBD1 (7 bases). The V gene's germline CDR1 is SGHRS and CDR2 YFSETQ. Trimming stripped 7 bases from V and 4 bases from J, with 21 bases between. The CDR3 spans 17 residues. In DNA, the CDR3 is TGCGCCAGCGACGCGGGACAGCCACTCTCCGGGGCCAACGTCCTGACTTTC. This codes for CASDAGQPLSGANVLTF.

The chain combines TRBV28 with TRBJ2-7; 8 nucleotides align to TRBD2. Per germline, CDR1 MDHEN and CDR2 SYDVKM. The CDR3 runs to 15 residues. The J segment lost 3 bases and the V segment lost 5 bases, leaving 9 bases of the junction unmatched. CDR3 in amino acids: CASSETGTRLYEQYF. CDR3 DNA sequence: TGTGCCAGCAGTGAAACCGGGACTAGACTCTACGAGCAGTACTTC.

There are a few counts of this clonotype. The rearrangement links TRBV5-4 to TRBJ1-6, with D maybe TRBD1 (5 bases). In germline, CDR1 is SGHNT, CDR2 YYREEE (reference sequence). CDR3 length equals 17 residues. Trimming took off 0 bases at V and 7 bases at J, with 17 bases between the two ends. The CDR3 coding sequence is TGTGCCAGCAGCTTGGTTCCAGTGGGGCCTAGAAATTCACCCCTCCACTTT. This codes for CASSLVPVGPRNSPLHF.

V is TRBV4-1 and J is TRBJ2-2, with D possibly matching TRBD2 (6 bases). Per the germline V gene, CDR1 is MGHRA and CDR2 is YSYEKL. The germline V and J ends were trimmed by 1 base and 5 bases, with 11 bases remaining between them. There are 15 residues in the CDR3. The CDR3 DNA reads TGCGCCAGCAGCCAAGGGCGGGGAGGAACCGGGGAGCTGTTTTTT. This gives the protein CASSQGRGGTGELFF.

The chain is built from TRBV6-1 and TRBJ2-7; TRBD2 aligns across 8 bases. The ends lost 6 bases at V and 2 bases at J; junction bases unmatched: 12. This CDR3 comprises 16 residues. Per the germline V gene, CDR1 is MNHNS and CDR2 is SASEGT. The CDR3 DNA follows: TGTGCCAGCAGCACCTCTGGGAAGCGGGAGACCTACGAGCAGTACGTC. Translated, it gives CASSTSGKRETYEQYV.

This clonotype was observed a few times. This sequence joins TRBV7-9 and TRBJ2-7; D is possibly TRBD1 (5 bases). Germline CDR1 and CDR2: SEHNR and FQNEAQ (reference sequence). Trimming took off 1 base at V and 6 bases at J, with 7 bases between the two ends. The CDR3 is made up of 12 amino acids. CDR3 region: CASSLGGGEQYV. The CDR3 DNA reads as TGTGCCAGCAGCTTAGGGGGCGGCGAGCAGTACGTC.

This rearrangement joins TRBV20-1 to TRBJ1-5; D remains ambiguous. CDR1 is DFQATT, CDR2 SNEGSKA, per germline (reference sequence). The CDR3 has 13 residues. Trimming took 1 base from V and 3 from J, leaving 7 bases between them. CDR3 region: CSARAGNNQPQHF. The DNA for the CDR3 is TGCAGTGCTAGAGCCGGGAACAATCAGCCCCAGCATTTT.

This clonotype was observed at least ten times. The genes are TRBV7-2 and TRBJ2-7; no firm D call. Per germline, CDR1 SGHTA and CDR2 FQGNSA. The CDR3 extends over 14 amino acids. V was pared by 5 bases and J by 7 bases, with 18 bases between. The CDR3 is CASSAWPDPGEQYF. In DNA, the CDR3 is TGTGCCAGCAGCGCCTGGCCGGATCCTGGTGAGCAGTACTTC.